A single sample is the source of the 6 T cell receptor beta chains below, sequenced in a study of blood T cell repertoires in COVID-19. Data came from immunoSEQ multiplex PCR; TCRdb stores just in-frame clones and leaves some out. The repertoire includes about 480,000 clones, about 91% of them detected once, and roughly 0.9% sits in the top ten. Material for sequencing was peripheral blood. The receptor source for this set is a man aged 18-30 years with COVID-19, enrolled during active disease.

V usage is TRBV6-1 and J usage is TRBJ1-3, with TRBD1 as a possible D gene (6 bases). In germline, CDR1 is MNHNS, CDR2 SASEGT. V lost 4 bases, J lost 0 bases, and 22 bases lay in between. The CDR3 runs 19 residues. The CDR3 region is CASSGTSGTPPFSGNTIYF. CDR3 DNA sequence: TGTGCCAGCAGTGGAACTTCCGGGACACCTCCATTCTCTGGAAACACCATATATTTT.

Only one count was recorded for this clone. The chain couples TRBV11-3 to TRBJ1-4, with TRBD1 matching 9 bases. This CDR3 has 17 amino acids. V gave up 5 bases and J gave up 6 bases; unmatched junction bases: 13. The germline V gene has CDR1 SGHNT and CDR2 YENEEA. The CDR3 spells CASSHGQGSASDEKLFF. CDR3 DNA sequence: TGTGCCAGCAGCCATGGACAGGGGTCCGCTTCGGATGAAAAACTGTTTTTT.

This clone was counted a few times. This sample also contains other DNA sequences that code for the same CDR3. The chain carries TRBV5-1 and TRBJ2-3; possibly TRBD1 for D (6 bases). CDR1 is SGHRS and CDR2 is YFSETQ in the germline V gene. The V and J ends lost 2 bases and 1 base respectively, with 11 bases between them. The CDR3 covers 15 residues. The DNA of the CDR3 is TGCGCCAGCAGCTTTTCGGCAGGGGGCACAGATACGCAGTATTTT. This gives the protein CASSFSAGGTDTQYF.

For this clone: The same CDR3 arises from other DNA sequences in this sample as well. The V call is TRBV5-1, the J call TRBJ2-5, with D maybe TRBD2 (5 bases). The germline V gene encodes CDR1 SGHRS and CDR2 YFSETQ. V dropped 1 base and J dropped 3 bases, with 7 bases sitting between them. CDR3 length: 13 residues. Here the CDR3 reads CASSLPGKETQYF. The CDR3 coding sequence is TGCGCCAGCAGCTTGCCCGGGAAAGAGACCCAGTACTTC.

In its sample, this clone was seen a few times. CDR3 sequence reads: CASSYGRGQDYGYTF. The CDR3 DNA reads TGTGCCAGCAGTTACGGCAGGGGGCAGGACTATGGCTACACCTTC. The genes are TRBV6-6 and TRBJ1-2, with 8 bases that match TRBD1. Trimming at V came to 2 bases and at J to 3 bases, leaving 5 bases not matched to a gene. The V gene's germline CDR1 is MNHNY and CDR2 SVGAGI (reference sequence). The CDR3 has 15 amino acids.

The V gene is TRBV25-1, the J gene TRBJ2-2; TRBD2 matches 12 bases. Germline CDR1 is MGHDK and CDR2 is SYGVNS. Trimming removed 1 base from V and 5 bases from J; junction bases left unmatched: 2. This CDR3 is built from 16 residues. The CDR3 reads CASSEFLAGGTGELFF. CDR3 coding DNA: TGTGCCAGCAGTGAATTTCTAGCGGGAGGGACCGGGGAGCTGTTTTTT.